These T cell receptor beta chains were read from a single sample in a study of blood T cell repertoires in COVID-19. The protocol was immunoSEQ multiplex PCR, while the TCRdb copy is restricted to in-frame clones and leaves out a portion. The sample has roughly 360,000 clones, roughly 80% seen once. The sample was PBMCs or T cells enriched from blood (not recorded which). Every receptor here comes from a woman between 45 and 60 years old who had recovered from COVID-19. The conserved cysteine and the conserved F or W are not part of the CDR3 here. Each record gives: clone size, V gene, CDR3 protein. Clone sizes are given selectively: once, few, many, or a class where the clone is expanded.

NA | TRBV7-2 | ASTPGGAETQY
NA | TRBV3-1/TRBV3-2 | ASSLLQGYNSPLH
NA | TRBV14 | ASSQKHGSVSYGYT
once | TRBV9 | ASSVGGEGFSPLH
NA | TRBV11-2 | ASSFERVNEKLF
few | TRBV12-3/TRBV12-4 | ASSLGGKGYT
NA | TRBV24-1 | ATSDGTSNQPQH
NA | TRBV3-1/TRBV3-2 | ASSPPGGVGKLF
NA | TRBV6-4 | ASSGLAVGGTDTQY
NA | TRBV7-2 | ASSLGQGSTYGYT
NA | TRBV19 | ASSEGTNYGYT
NA | TRBV11-2 | ASTETRNTEAF
NA | TRBV15 | ATSRDGARSSNTIY
NA | TRBV3-1/TRBV3-2 | ASSHSGRAPEQF
NA | TRBV9 | ASSVAVSGNTIY
once | TRBV27 | ASSLGGTGFGTQY
few | TRBV6-5 | ASSYRHRNNEQF
NA | TRBV30 | AWSVSEGANYGYT
NA | TRBV6-2/TRBV6-3 | ASSFQGFASPLH
NA | TRBV7-8 | ASSLRGGESYGYT
NA | TRBV6-4 | ASRGQGNSPLH
NA | TRBV7-2 | ASSLKPGTSGYYNEQF
NA | TRBV6-5 | ASSPMAGLDTQY
NA | TRBV5-1 | ASSLGLAEPSYEQY
once | TRBV5-1 | ASSLAGGGTEAF
NA | TRBV7-2 | AKASPPGELF
once | TRBV6-6 | ASSYPRKETQY
NA | TRBV4-3 | ASSQDIGTAFYGYT
once | TRBV5-1 | ASSLFISGSSYNEQF
once | TRBV5-1 | ASSFSAGRGLSGNTIY
NA | TRBV18 | ASSPLAGGTDTQY
NA | TRBV11-2 | ASAGVGLEAF
NA | TRBV25-1 | ASSEWEGRGYT
NA | TRBV11-2 | ASSFEAGRLSNTEAF
NA | TRBV4-1 | ASSLHSRTYEQY
once | TRBV6-5 | ASSPDRVAGYT
NA | TRBV19 | ATADSPVSKAF
NA | TRBV7-2 | ASSLGAVETQY
many | TRBV28 | ASSLRGDRQRLGSYNEQF
many | TRBV13 | ASRKGGLNTEAF
NA | TRBV5-6 | ASSSGGEQY